One sample yielded the 22 T cell receptor beta chains listed below, sequenced in a study of blood T cell repertoires in COVID-19. Repertoires were generated with immunoSEQ multiplex PCR, while TCRdb's copy carries only in-frame clones and drops some. The table records 300,000 or so clones, 88% of them present only once. The sequencing sample was made of peripheral blood. These receptors were obtained from a woman in her 30s who had recovered from COVID-19.

This chain connects TRBV6-2 or TRBV6-3 to TRBJ1-1; D may be TRBD1 (5 bases). In germline, CDR1 is MNHEY, CDR2 SVGEGT. V was pared by 5 bases and J by 5 bases, with 15 bases between. This CDR3 has 14 amino acids. The CDR3 DNA sequence: TGTGCCAGCAGTCTCCGCGGGGCTCCAACTGAAGCTTTCTTT. This sequence encodes CASSLRGAPTEAFF.

There are a few counts of this clone. The chain carries TRBV7-2 and TRBJ1-1; D is unclear. This CDR3 region has 15 residues. Trimming removed 1 base at V and 3 bases at J, with 12 bases between. Germline CDR1 and CDR2: SGHTA and FQGNSA. In DNA form, the CDR3 reads TGTGCCAGCAGCTTAGTATCTGGAGGGTACACTGAAGCTTTCTTT. This codes for CASSLVSGGYTEAFF.

V usage is TRBV2 and J usage is TRBJ1-5; D is possibly TRBD1 (5 bases). Trimming removed 2 bases at V and 3 bases at J, with 11 bases between. The CDR3 runs 15 residues. Germline CDR1 is SNHLY and CDR2 is FYNNEI. The CDR3 nucleotides read TGTGCCAGCAGTGAATACGGCAGGGACAATCAGCCCCAGCATTTT. Its protein product is CASSEYGRDNQPQHF.

This clone came up once. This chain's CDR3 is CASSKRGKSSYEQYF. Written as DNA, the CDR3 is TGTGCCAGCAGTAAAAGGGGGAAATCCTCCTACGAGCAGTACTTC. The chain employs TRBV6-2 or TRBV6-3 and TRBJ2-7; possible D gene TRBD1, 6 bases. Trimming took off 5 bases at V and 0 bases at J, with 14 bases between the two ends. This CDR3 region has 15 residues. CDR1 and CDR2 from the germline V gene are MNHEY and SVGEGT.

The V gene is TRBV9, the J gene TRBJ1-3; D remains unclear. Trimming left V 1 base short and J 0 bases short, with 2 bases between. CDR3 size: 13 residues. Germline V gene sequence: CDR1 SGDLS, CDR2 YYNGEE. The CDR3 coding sequence is TGTGCCAGCAGCGTACTCTCTGGAAACACCATATATTTT. This codes for CASSVLSGNTIYF.

The gene calls are TRBV4-2 and TRBJ2-5; maybe TRBD2 (7 bases). V was clipped by 1 base and J by 1 base, with 13 bases between them. The CDR3 totals 16 residues. Germline assignment: CDR1 LGHNA and CDR2 YNFKEQ. The CDR3 protein is CASSQGRGLLQETQYF. The DNA of the CDR3 is TGTGCCAGCAGCCAAGGGCGGGGGCTCCTCCAAGAGACCCAGTACTTC.

The chain is built from TRBV11-3 and TRBJ2-2, with D possibly being TRBD2 (5 bases). The germline V and J ends were trimmed by 5 bases and 3 bases, with 16 bases remaining between them. From germline, CDR1 is SGHNT and CDR2 YENEEA. The CDR3 runs to 16 residues. The CDR3 DNA sequence: TGTGCCAGCAGCCGTCGATTAGGGCGGGACACCGGGGAGCTGTTTTTT. It encodes CASSRRLGRDTGELFF.

This sequence joins TRBV3-1 (or the pseudogene TRBV3-2) and TRBJ2-1, with TRBD2 identical over 10 bases. Germline trimming cut 2 bases from V and 9 bases from J; bases unmatched to any gene: 4. CDR3 length: 14 amino acids. In germline, CDR1 is LGHDT, CDR2 YNNKEL (reference sequence). CDR3 nucleotide sequence: TGTGCCAGCAGCCAACTCAGCGGGGGGGGTGAGCAGTTCTTC. Protein: CASSQLSGGGEQFF.

J is TRBJ1-4 and V is TRBV28, with D perhaps TRBD1 (5 bases). V was clipped by 3 bases and J by 6 bases, with 11 bases between them. Looked up from germline, CDR1 is MDHEN and CDR2 is SYDVKM. CDR3 length: 14 residues. Here the CDR3 reads CASSLVWGDEKLFF. The CDR3 nucleotides are TGTGCCAGCAGTTTGGTCTGGGGGGATGAAAAACTGTTTTTT.

The V call is TRBV29-1, the J call TRBJ1-2; D is ambiguous. V lost 8 bases, J lost 4 bases, and 14 bases lay in between. Per germline, CDR1 SQVTM and CDR2 ANQGSEA. The CDR3 runs 12 residues. CDR3 region: CSSLEAPYGYTF. In DNA, the CDR3 is TGCAGCTCCCTGGAGGCCCCCTATGGCTACACCTTC.

This rearrangement joins TRBV7-9 to TRBJ1-5; 8 bases match TRBD1. Germline loops: CDR1 SEHNR, CDR2 FQNEAQ (reference sequence). This CDR3 region has 16 residues. V lost 4 bases and J lost 0; bases outside the gene matches: 5. This CDR3 reads CASSSGTGYSNQPQHF. The CDR3 DNA reads as TGTGCCAGCAGCTCCGGGACAGGTTATAGCAATCAGCCCCAGCATTTT.

The CDR3 nucleotides are TGTGCCAGTAGTCTTCGACGCTCGGACCGGGAGTCACCCCTCCACTTT. Protein sequence: CASSLRRSDRESPLHF. The chain employs TRBV19 and TRBJ1-6; D gene ambiguous. The ends were cut back, 5 bases at V and 10 bases at J, with 21 bases in the middle. The CDR3 runs 16 residues. Germline CDR1 is LNHDA and CDR2 is SQIVND (reference sequence). The full variable domain, rest sourced from reference TRBV19 and TRBJ1-6, is DGGITQSPKYLFRKEGQNVTLSCEQNLNHDAMYWYRQDPGQGLRLIYYSQIVNDFQKGDIAEGYSVSREKKESFPLTVTSAQKNPTAFYLCASSLRRSDRESPLHFGNGTRLTVT.

The chain is built from TRBV7-3 and TRBJ2-5; 9 bases are shared with TRBD1. CDR3 length equals 17 residues. The V gene's germline CDR1 is SGHTA and CDR2 FQGTGA. With V trimmed by 2 bases and J by 2 bases, 9 bases remained unmatched. CDR3 residues: CASSLRGQGSGQETQYF. The CDR3 DNA reads as TGTGCCAGCAGCTTACGGGGACAGGGATCGGGGCAAGAGACCCAGTACTTC.

The chain uses TRBV6-6 and TRBJ1-5; D gene uncertain. From germline, CDR1 is MNHNY and CDR2 SVGAGI (reference sequence). The CDR3 loop spans 16 amino acids. The ends were cut back, 0 bases at V and 0 bases at J, with 9 bases in the middle. This CDR3 reads CASSYSGRDSNQPQHF. The CDR3 DNA sequence: TGTGCCAGCAGTTACTCGGGCAGAGATAGCAATCAGCCCCAGCATTTT.

The CDR3 here is CASSQYAGTENNEQFF. DNA of the CDR3: TGCGCCAGCAGCCAGTATGCCGGGACAGAAAACAATGAGCAGTTCTTC. The chain recombines TRBV4-1 with TRBJ2-1; 7 bases fit TRBD1. This CDR3 is 16 amino acids long. After removal of 3 bases from V and 5 bases from J, the junction contained 10 bases not matched to a gene. Germline assignment: CDR1 MGHRA and CDR2 YSYEKL.

The J gene is TRBJ1-1, the V gene TRBV6-5, with 8 bases fitting TRBD1. CDR1 MNHEY and CDR2 SVGAGI come from the germline V gene. The V and J ends lost 4 bases and 6 bases, in that order; junction bases with no gene match: 4. This CDR3 is built from 13 residues. CDR3 nucleotides: TGTGCCAGCAGTTTGGACAGGGAAGCTGAAGCTTTCTTT. The encoded protein is CASSLDREAEAFF.

The rearrangement links TRBV12-3 or TRBV12-4 to TRBJ1-2; TRBD1 is a possible D gene (5 bases). V was trimmed by 7 bases and J by 0 bases, leaving 9 bases between them. The CDR3 totals 13 residues. The CDR3 sequence is CASTIGANYGYTF. In DNA form, the CDR3 reads TGTGCCAGCACCATAGGGGCTAACTATGGCTACACCTTC.

The rearrangement joins TRBV11-2 to TRBJ2-1; possibly TRBD1 for D (5 bases). Germline V gives CDR1 SGHAT, CDR2 FQNNGV. The length of the CDR3 is 15 residues. V was shortened by 4 bases and J by 9 bases, with 19 bases between the two germline ends. CDR3 DNA: TGTGCCAGCAGCTCCGCAGTAGGTGGGGCTGGTGAGCAGTTCTTC. This gives the protein CASSSAVGGAGEQFF. The full variable domain, its missing parts supplied by reference TRBV11-2 and TRBJ2-1, is EAGVAQSPRYKIIEKRQSVAFWCNPISGHATLYWYQQILGQGPKLLIQFQNNGVVDDSQLPKDRFSAERLKGVDSTLKIQPAKLEDSAVYLCASSSAVGGAGEQFFGPGTRLTVL.

The chain recombines TRBV28 with TRBJ1-5; D may be TRBD1 (5 bases). Germline CDR1 MDHEN, CDR2 SYDVKM. This CDR3 has 14 residues. Trimming pared 10 bases from V and 9 bases from J, leaving 22 bases between. CDR3 sequence (DNA): TGTGCCACACGGGAGGGGCCTACTTTTGGGCCCCAGCATTTT. It yields the protein CATREGPTFGPQHF.

This clone turned up a few times. Other DNA sequences of this sample code for an identical CDR3. V usage is TRBV5-1 and J usage is TRBJ2-5; a weak D match, TRBD1 (5 bases). Trimming left V 1 base short and J 1 base short, with 8 bases between. The germline gives CDR1 SGHRS, CDR2 YFSETQ. This CDR3 comprises 14 residues. In DNA form, the CDR3 reads TGCGCCAGCAGCTTGATAGGGGTCCAAGAGACCCAGTACTTC. This translates into CASSLIGVQETQYF.

The chain couples TRBV9 to TRBJ2-7; 7 bases are shared with TRBD2. CDR1 and CDR2 from the germline V gene are SGDLS and YYNGEE. The CDR3 contains 13 residues. Trimming at V came to 0 bases and at J to 6 bases, leaving 3 bases not matched to a gene. The CDR3 sequence: CASSVDGEGEQYF. CDR3 nucleotide sequence: TGTGCCAGCAGCGTAGATGGGGAGGGCGAGCAGTACTTC.

This rearrangement joins TRBV4-3 to TRBJ2-7; D perhaps matches TRBD1 (6 bases). The CDR3 extends over 16 amino acids. Germline V gives CDR1 LGHNA, CDR2 YSLEER. Trimming left V 7 bases short and J 7 bases short, with 26 bases between. CDR3 in amino acids: CASILNPGHLVIEQYF. The CDR3 DNA follows: TGCGCCAGCATCCTAAACCCGGGACACCTTGTGATTGAGCAGTACTTC.